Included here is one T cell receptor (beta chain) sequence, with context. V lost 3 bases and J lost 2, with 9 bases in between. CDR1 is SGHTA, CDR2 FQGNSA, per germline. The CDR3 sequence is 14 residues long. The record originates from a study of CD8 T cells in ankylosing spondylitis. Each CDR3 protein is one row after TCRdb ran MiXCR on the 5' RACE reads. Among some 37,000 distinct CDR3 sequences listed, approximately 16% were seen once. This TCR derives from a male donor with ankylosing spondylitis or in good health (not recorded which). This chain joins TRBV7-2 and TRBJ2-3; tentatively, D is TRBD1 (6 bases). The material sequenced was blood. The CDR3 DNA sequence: TGTGCCAGCAGCTTCCAGGGGAACACAGATACGCAGTATTTT. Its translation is CASSFQGNTDTQYF.